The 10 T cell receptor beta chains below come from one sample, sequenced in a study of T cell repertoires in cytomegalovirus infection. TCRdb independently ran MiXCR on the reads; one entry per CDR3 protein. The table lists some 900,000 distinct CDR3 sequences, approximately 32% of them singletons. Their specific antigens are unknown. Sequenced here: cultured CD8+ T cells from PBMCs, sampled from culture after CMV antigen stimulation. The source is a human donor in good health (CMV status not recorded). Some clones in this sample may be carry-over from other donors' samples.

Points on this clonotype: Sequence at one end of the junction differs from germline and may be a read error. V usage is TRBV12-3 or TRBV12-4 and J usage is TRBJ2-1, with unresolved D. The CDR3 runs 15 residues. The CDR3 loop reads CAGSPPSLSYNEQFF. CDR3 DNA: TGTGCCGGCAGCCCACCCTCGTTGTCCTACAATGAGCAGTTCTTC.

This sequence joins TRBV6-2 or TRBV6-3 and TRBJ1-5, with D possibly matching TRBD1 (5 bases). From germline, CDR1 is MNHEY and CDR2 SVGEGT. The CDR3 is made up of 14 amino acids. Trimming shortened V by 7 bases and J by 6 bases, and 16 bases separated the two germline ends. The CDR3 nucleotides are TGTGCCAGCACCTCCTGGGGACCTTTTCAGCCCCAGCATTTT. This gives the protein CASTSWGPFQPQHF.

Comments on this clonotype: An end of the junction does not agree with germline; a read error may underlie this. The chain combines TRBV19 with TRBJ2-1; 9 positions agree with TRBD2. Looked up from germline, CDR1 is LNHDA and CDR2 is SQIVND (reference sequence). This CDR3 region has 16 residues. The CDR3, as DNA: TGTGCCAGTAGTCCGGGGCTAGCGGGGATCTACAATGAGCAGCTCTTC. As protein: CASSPGLAGIYNEQLF.

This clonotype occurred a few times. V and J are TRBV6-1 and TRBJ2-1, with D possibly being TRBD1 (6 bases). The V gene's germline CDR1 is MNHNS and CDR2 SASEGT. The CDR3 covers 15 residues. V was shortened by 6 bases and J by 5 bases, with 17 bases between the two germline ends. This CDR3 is CASSLQGGDNNEQFF. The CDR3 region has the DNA TGTGCCAGCAGCCTACAGGGTGGGGACAACAATGAGCAGTTCTTC.

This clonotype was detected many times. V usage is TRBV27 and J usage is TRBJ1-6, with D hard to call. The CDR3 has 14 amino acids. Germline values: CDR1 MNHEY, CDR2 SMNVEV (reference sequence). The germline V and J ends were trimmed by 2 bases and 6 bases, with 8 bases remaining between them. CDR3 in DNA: TGTGCCAGCAGTTTAGGGCTTGGTAATTCACCCCTCCACTTT. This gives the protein CASSLGLGNSPLHF.

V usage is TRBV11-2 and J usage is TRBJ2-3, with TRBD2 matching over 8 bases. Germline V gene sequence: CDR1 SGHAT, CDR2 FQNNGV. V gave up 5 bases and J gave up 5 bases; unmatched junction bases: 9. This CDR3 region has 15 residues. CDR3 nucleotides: TGTGCCAGCAGCGTCCCGGGGGGGCCAAGAGATACGCAGTATTTT. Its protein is CASSVPGGPRDTQYF. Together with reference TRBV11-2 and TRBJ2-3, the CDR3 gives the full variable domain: EAGVAQSPRYKIIEKRQSVAFWCNPISGHATLYWYQQILGQGPKLLIQFQNNGVVDDSQLPKDRFSAERLKGVDSTLKIQPAKLEDSAVYLCASSVPGGPRDTQYFGPGTRLTVL.

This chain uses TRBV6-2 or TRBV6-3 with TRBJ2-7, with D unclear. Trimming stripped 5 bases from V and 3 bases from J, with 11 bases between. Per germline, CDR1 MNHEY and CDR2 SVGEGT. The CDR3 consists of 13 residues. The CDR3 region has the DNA TGTGCCAGCAGTATTGGGAATCTCTACGAGCAGTACGTC. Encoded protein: CASSIGNLYEQYV.

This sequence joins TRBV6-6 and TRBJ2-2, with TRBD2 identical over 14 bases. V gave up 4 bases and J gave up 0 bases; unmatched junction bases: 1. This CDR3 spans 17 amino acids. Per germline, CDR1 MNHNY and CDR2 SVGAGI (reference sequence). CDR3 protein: CASSWTSGGPNTGELFF. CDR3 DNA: TGTGCCAGCAGTTGGACTAGCGGGGGGCCGAACACCGGGGAGCTGTTTTTT.

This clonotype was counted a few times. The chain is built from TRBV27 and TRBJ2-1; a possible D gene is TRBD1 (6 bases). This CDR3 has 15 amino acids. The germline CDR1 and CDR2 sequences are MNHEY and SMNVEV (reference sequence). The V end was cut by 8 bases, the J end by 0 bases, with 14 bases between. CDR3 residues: CASSIGRGSYNEQFF. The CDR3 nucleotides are TGTGCCAGCTCTATCGGCAGGGGCTCCTACAATGAGCAGTTCTTC.

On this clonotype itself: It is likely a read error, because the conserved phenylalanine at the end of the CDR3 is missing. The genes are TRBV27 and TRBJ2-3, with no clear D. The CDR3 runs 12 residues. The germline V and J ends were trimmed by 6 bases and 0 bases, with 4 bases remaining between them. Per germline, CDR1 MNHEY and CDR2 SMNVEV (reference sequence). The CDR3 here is CASSHSTDTQYS. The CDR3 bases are TGTGCCAGCAGCCACAGCACAGATACGCAGTATTCT.